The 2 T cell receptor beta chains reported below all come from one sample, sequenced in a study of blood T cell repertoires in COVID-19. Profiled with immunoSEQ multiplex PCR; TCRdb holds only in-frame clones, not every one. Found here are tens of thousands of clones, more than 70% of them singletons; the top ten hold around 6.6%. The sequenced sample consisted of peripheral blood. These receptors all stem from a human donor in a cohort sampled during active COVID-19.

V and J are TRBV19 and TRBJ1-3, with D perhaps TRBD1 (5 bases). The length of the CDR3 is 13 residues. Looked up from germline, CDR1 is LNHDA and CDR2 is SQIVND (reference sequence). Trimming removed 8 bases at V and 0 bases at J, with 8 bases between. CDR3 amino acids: CASSGGSGNTIYF. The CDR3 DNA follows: TGTGCCAGTTCGGGGGGCTCTGGAAACACCATATATTTT.

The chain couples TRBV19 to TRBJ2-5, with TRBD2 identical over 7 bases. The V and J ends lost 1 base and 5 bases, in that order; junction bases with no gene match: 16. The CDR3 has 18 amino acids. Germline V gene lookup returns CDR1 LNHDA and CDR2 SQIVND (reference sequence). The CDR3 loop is CASSIGASGNQWGETQYF. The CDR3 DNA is TGTGCCAGTAGTATAGGGGCTAGCGGAAATCAGTGGGGCGAGACCCAGTACTTC.